Listed below are T cell receptor beta chains from one sample, sequenced in a study of patients and donors after allogeneic stem cell transplantation. TCRdb re-called the RT-PCR reads through MiXCR, storing one row per CDR3 protein. In the table there are fewer than 180,000 distinct CDR3 sequences, about 36% of which are singletons. Source material: blood, either unsorted or a sorted T cell fraction (not recorded which). All receptors come from a human donor who was either an allogeneic HSCT recipient or a stem cell or donor lymphocyte infusion donor (not recorded which). It is not recorded whose cells these are; they may come from a transplant donor. Both conserved end residues are part of each CDR3. D genes are given only for firm matches. Where a row states a size, it is once, few, many or the class of an expanded clone; other rows omit it.

J gene: TRBJ2-4
D gene: TRBD2
V gene: TRBV20-1
clone size: .
CDR3 protein: CSARGLAGVSYIQYF
CDR3 DNA: TGCAGTGCGAGAGGACTAGCGGGGGTCTCTTACATTCAGTACTTC

J gene: TRBJ2-2
D gene: TRBD1
V gene: TRBV12-3/TRBV12-4
clone size: .
CDR3 protein: CASSPRTGPGELFF
CDR3 DNA: TGTGCCAGCAGTCCTCGGACAGGGCCCGGGGAGCTGTTTTTT

J gene: TRBJ2-5
D gene: TRBD1
V gene: TRBV10-3
clone size: .
CDR3 protein: CAISFMTGEGETQYF
CDR3 DNA: TGTGCCATCTCGTTTATGACAGGGGAAGGGGAGACCCAGTACTTC

J gene: TRBJ2-3
D gene: TRBD2
V gene: TRBV7-2
clone size: .
CDR3 protein: CASSSGLAGYTDTQYF
CDR3 DNA: TGTGCCAGCAGCTCGGGACTAGCGGGTTACACAGATACGCAGTATTTT

J gene: TRBJ2-1
D gene: .
V gene: TRBV29-1
clone size: few
CDR3 protein: CSVELGPSSYNEQFF
CDR3 DNA: TGCAGCGTTGAATTGGGGCCTAGCTCCTACAATGAGCAGTTCTTC

J gene: TRBJ1-1
D gene: TRBD1
V gene: TRBV5-1
clone size: .
CDR3 protein: CASTPTGREDTEAFF
CDR3 DNA: TGCGCCAGCACCCCGACAGGGCGGGAAGATACTGAAGCTTTCTTT

J gene: TRBJ1-4
D gene: .
V gene: TRBV2
clone size: .
CDR3 protein: CASRPDSGWAVKLFF
CDR3 DNA: TGTGCCAGCCGCCCGGACTCAGGCTGGGCCGTAAAACTGTTTTTT

J gene: TRBJ2-3
D gene: TRBD2
V gene: TRBV3-1
clone size: .
CDR3 protein: CASTLSGATGTQYF
CDR3 DNA: TGTGCCAGCACCCTTAGCGGGGCAACCGGTACGCAGTATTTT

J gene: TRBJ1-2
D gene: .
V gene: TRBV28
clone size: .
CDR3 protein: CASRSVTYGYTF
CDR3 DNA: TGTGCCAGCAGATCAGTTACCTATGGCTACACCTTC

J gene: TRBJ1-1
D gene: .
V gene: TRBV4-2
clone size: few
CDR3 protein: CASSQDSGTEAFF
CDR3 DNA: TGTGCCAGCAGCCAGGACTCCGGGACAGAAGCTTTCTTT

J gene: TRBJ1-6
D gene: TRBD1
V gene: TRBV4-2
clone size: .
CDR3 protein: CASNGQGLSSYNSPLHF
CDR3 DNA: TGTGCCAGCAACGGACAGGGCCTAAGCTCCTATAATTCACCCCTCCACTTT

J gene: TRBJ2-2
D gene: .
V gene: TRBV24-1
clone size: many
CDR3 protein: CATSDFGGPTGELFF
CDR3 DNA: TGTGCCACCAGTGATTTTGGCGGGCCCACCGGGGAGCTGTTTTTT

J gene: TRBJ1-2
D gene: TRBD1
V gene: TRBV12-3/TRBV12-4
clone size: .
CDR3 protein: CASNRDRDLFWAGYTF
CDR3 DNA: TGTGCCAGCAACCGGGACAGGGATTTATTCTGGGCTGGCTACACCTTC

J gene: TRBJ1-2
D gene: .
V gene: TRBV12-3/TRBV12-4
clone size: few
CDR3 protein: CASSLGGSVGYTF
CDR3 DNA: TGTGCCAGCAGTTTAGGGGGTTCGGTTGGCTACACCTTC

J gene: TRBJ2-5
D gene: .
V gene: TRBV6-6
clone size: once
CDR3 protein: CASSYSTGLRETQYF
CDR3 DNA: TGTGCCAGCAGTTACTCGACGGGGTTAAGAGAGACCCAGTACTTC

J gene: TRBJ1-1
D gene: .
V gene: TRBV10-3
clone size: .
CDR3 protein: CAISEGDGGNTEAFF
CDR3 DNA: TGTGCCATCAGTGAGGGGGACGGGGGAAACACTGAAGCTTTCTTT

J gene: TRBJ1-1
D gene: TRBD1
V gene: TRBV12-3/TRBV12-4
clone size: .
CDR3 protein: CASSFGTVNTEAFF
CDR3 DNA: TGTGCCAGCAGTTTCGGGACAGTGAACACTGAAGCTTTCTTT

J gene: TRBJ2-4
D gene: .
V gene: TRBV12-3/TRBV12-4
clone size: .
CDR3 protein: CASSLDQRNIQYF
CDR3 DNA: TGTGCCAGCAGTTTGGACCAGCGGAACATTCAGTACTTC

J gene: TRBJ1-2
D gene: .
V gene: TRBV20-1
clone size: .
CDR3 protein: CSAPRRSYGYTF
CDR3 DNA: TGCAGTGCCCCCCGCAGATCCTATGGCTACACCTTC

J gene: TRBJ1-1
D gene: .
V gene: TRBV7-9
clone size: few
CDR3 protein: CASSEGSGRNTEAFF
CDR3 DNA: TGTGCCAGCAGTGAGGGATCAGGGAGGAACACTGAAGCTTTCTTT

J gene: TRBJ1-1
D gene: .
V gene: TRBV12-3/TRBV12-4
clone size: few
CDR3 protein: CASSAFTEAFF
CDR3 DNA: TGTGCCAGCAGCGCATTCACTGAAGCTTTCTTT

J gene: TRBJ1-6
D gene: .
V gene: TRBV12-3/TRBV12-4
clone size: .
CDR3 protein: CASRGPQGYNSPLHF
CDR3 DNA: TGTGCCAGCAGGGGCCCTCAGGGCTATAATTCACCCCTCCACTTT

J gene: TRBJ2-1
D gene: .
V gene: TRBV2
clone size: few
CDR3 protein: CASRQHNEQFF
CDR3 DNA: TGTGCCAGCAGGCAGCACAATGAGCAGTTCTTC

J gene: TRBJ2-1
D gene: .
V gene: TRBV12-3/TRBV12-4
clone size: .
CDR3 protein: CASSPGPGEPFF
CDR3 DNA: TGTGCCAGCAGTCCCGGCCCCGGAGAGCCGTTCTTC

J gene: TRBJ2-5
D gene: .
V gene: TRBV27
clone size: few
CDR3 protein: CASSLGIRETQYF
CDR3 DNA: TGTGCCAGCAGTTTAGGTATAAGGGAGACCCAGTACTTC

J gene: TRBJ1-2
D gene: .
V gene: TRBV20-1
clone size: few
CDR3 protein: CSASPLKDGYTF
CDR3 DNA: TGCAGTGCTTCCCCCCTCAAGGATGGCTACACCTTC

J gene: TRBJ2-7
D gene: TRBD1
V gene: TRBV4-3
clone size: .
CDR3 protein: CASSQEEDRVYEQYF
CDR3 DNA: TGCGCCAGCAGCCAAGAGGAGGACAGGGTGTACGAGCAGTACTTC

J gene: TRBJ2-1
D gene: .
V gene: TRBV4-2
clone size: .
CDR3 protein: CAISQEGGPYNEQFF
CDR3 DNA: TGTGCCATCAGCCAAGAAGGGGGGCCTTACAATGAGCAGTTCTTC

J gene: TRBJ2-7
D gene: TRBD1
V gene: TRBV5-1
clone size: .
CDR3 protein: CASSGPPGQISDEQYF
CDR3 DNA: TGCGCCAGCAGCGGACCACCGGGACAGATATCGGACGAGCAGTACTTC

J gene: TRBJ1-6
D gene: .
V gene: TRBV27
clone size: few
CDR3 protein: CASSFYIPGSNSPLHF
CDR3 DNA: TGTGCCAGCAGTTTTTATATCCCCGGCTCCAATTCACCCCTCCACTTT

J gene: TRBJ1-5
D gene: .
V gene: TRBV12-3/TRBV12-4
clone size: .
CDR3 protein: CASSSHQGLGSNQPQHF
CDR3 DNA: TGTGCCAGCAGTAGCCATCAGGGGCTTGGGAGCAATCAGCCCCAGCATTTT

J gene: TRBJ1-2
D gene: TRBD1
V gene: TRBV20-1
clone size: .
CDR3 protein: CSARNYPLLTGRGYTF
CDR3 DNA: TGCAGTGCTAGAAACTACCCCCTCTTGACAGGGCGAGGCTACACCTTC

J gene: TRBJ2-3
D gene: TRBD2
V gene: TRBV6-5
clone size: .
CDR3 protein: CASSYSLAGADTQYF
CDR3 DNA: TGTGCCAGCAGTTATAGTTTAGCGGGGGCAGATACGCAGTATTTT

J gene: TRBJ2-2
D gene: TRBD1
V gene: TRBV29-1
clone size: .
CDR3 protein: CSVIDRGLGGELFF
CDR3 DNA: TGCAGCGTTATCGACAGGGGGCTGGGCGGGGAGCTGTTTTTT

J gene: TRBJ1-1
D gene: .
V gene: TRBV11-2
clone size: .
CDR3 protein: CASRLGPGKNTEAFF
CDR3 DNA: TGTGCCAGCAGACTAGGACCCGGCAAGAACACTGAAGCTTTCTTT

J gene: TRBJ2-7
D gene: .
V gene: TRBV28
clone size: .
CDR3 protein: CASSQVIYEQYF
CDR3 DNA: TGTGCCAGCAGTCAGGTGATCTACGAGCAGTACTTC

J gene: TRBJ1-6
D gene: .
V gene: TRBV5-8
clone size: many
CDR3 protein: CASSFGNSPLHF
CDR3 DNA: TGTGCCAGCAGCTTCGGTAATTCACCCCTCCACTTT

J gene: TRBJ1-1
D gene: .
V gene: TRBV12-3/TRBV12-4
clone size: .
CDR3 protein: CASSLTSRGTEAFF
CDR3 DNA: TGTGCCAGCAGTCTCACAAGCAGGGGTACTGAAGCTTTCTTT

J gene: TRBJ1-2
D gene: TRBD1
V gene: TRBV9
clone size: .
CDR3 protein: CASSGGQAYGYTF
CDR3 DNA: TGTGCCAGCAGCGGCGGACAGGCTTATGGCTACACCTTC

J gene: TRBJ2-2
D gene: .
V gene: TRBV2
clone size: .
CDR3 protein: CASSDSFHTGELFF
CDR3 DNA: TGTGCCAGCAGTGACTCGTTCCACACCGGGGAGCTGTTTTTT

J gene: TRBJ2-1
D gene: .
V gene: TRBV24-1
clone size: .
CDR3 protein: CATSDTDDNSYNEQFF
CDR3 DNA: TGTGCCACCAGTGATACGGACGATAACTCCTACAATGAGCAGTTCTTC

J gene: TRBJ1-5
D gene: .
V gene: TRBV4-3
clone size: .
CDR3 protein: CASSQDGALDQPQHF
CDR3 DNA: TGCGCCAGCAGCCAAGATGGGGCTCTTGATCAGCCCCAGCATTTT

J gene: TRBJ2-7
D gene: .
V gene: TRBV4-3
clone size: .
CDR3 protein: CASSPQTGPSPSYEQYF
CDR3 DNA: TGCGCCAGCAGCCCCCAAACGGGTCCCTCTCCTTCCTACGAGCAGTACTTC

J gene: TRBJ1-2
D gene: TRBD1
V gene: TRBV12-3/TRBV12-4
clone size: .
CDR3 protein: CASSLTGTAVYGYTF
CDR3 DNA: TGTGCCAGCAGTTTAACCGGGACAGCAGTCTATGGCTACACCTTC

J gene: TRBJ1-1
D gene: .
V gene: TRBV25-1
clone size: .
CDR3 protein: CASSEYEGGNTEAFF
CDR3 DNA: TGTGCCAGCAGTGAATATGAGGGGGGGAACACTGAAGCTTTCTTT

J gene: TRBJ2-3
D gene: .
V gene: TRBV12-3/TRBV12-4
clone size: .
CDR3 protein: CASSLTLATDTQYF
CDR3 DNA: TGTGCCAGCAGTTTAACTCTTGCGACAGATACGCAGTATTTT

J gene: TRBJ2-1
D gene: .
V gene: TRBV7-3
clone size: once
CDR3 protein: CASSPGVENEQFF
CDR3 DNA: TGTGCCAGCAGCCCAGGGGTAGAGAATGAGCAGTTCTTC

J gene: TRBJ1-6
D gene: .
V gene: TRBV28
clone size: few
CDR3 protein: CATPGDRPNLPLHF
CDR3 DNA: TGTGCCACCCCGGGGGACCGGCCCAATCTTCCCCTCCACTTT

J gene: TRBJ1-5
D gene: .
V gene: TRBV5-5
clone size: .
CDR3 protein: CASSLENGPQPQHF
CDR3 DNA: TGTGCCAGCAGCTTGGAGAATGGGCCTCAGCCCCAGCATTTT

J gene: TRBJ1-5
D gene: .
V gene: TRBV18
clone size: .
CDR3 protein: CASSLGPPRTGSNQPQHF
CDR3 DNA: TGTGCCAGCTCACTAGGACCGCCACGGACCGGTAGCAATCAGCCCCAGCATTTT

J gene: TRBJ2-5
D gene: TRBD2
V gene: TRBV11-2
clone size: .
CDR3 protein: CASSLDGGEQETQYF
CDR3 DNA: TGTGCCAGCAGCTTAGACGGGGGGGAACAAGAGACCCAGTACTTC